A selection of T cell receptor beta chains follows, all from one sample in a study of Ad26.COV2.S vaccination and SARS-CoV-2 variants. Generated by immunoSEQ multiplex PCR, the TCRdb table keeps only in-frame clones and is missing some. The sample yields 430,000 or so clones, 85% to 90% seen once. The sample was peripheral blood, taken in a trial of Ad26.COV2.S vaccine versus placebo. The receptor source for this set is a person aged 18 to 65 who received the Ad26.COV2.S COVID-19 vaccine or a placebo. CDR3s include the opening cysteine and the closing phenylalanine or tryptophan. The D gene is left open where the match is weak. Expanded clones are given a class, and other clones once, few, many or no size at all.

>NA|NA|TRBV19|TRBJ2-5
CASSVDGEETQYF
TGTGCCAGTAGTGTCGATGGGGAAGAGACCCAGTACTTC
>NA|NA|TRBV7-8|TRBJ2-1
CASSLNRVYEQFF
TGTGCCAGCAGCTTAAACAGGGTCTATGAGCAGTTCTTC
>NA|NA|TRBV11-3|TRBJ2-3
CASSLVGYSTDTQYF
TGTGCCAGCAGCTTAGTCGGCTATAGCACAGATACGCAGTATTTT
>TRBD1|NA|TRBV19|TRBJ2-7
CASSLGQGTEYEQYF
TGTGCCAGTAGTCTCGGACAGGGGACAGAATACGAGCAGTACTTC
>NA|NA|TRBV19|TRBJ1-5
CASNPGSQLGQPQHF
TGTGCCAGTAATCCCGGGAGTCAGTTAGGTCAGCCCCAGCATTTT
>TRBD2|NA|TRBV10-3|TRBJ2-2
CAISDEREGPGELFF
TGTGCCATCAGTGACGAGCGGGAGGGCCCCGGGGAGCTGTTTTTT
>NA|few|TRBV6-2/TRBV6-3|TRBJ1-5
CASSYRGSRVGQPQHF
TGTGCCAGCAGTTACCGAGGGAGTAGGGTTGGTCAGCCCCAGCATTTT
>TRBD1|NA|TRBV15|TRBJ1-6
CATARDRDNSPLHF
TGTGCCACCGCCCGGGACAGGGATAATTCACCCCTCCACTTT
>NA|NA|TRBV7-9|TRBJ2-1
CASSPGLLSNEQFF
TGTGCCAGCAGCCCGGGCTTACTGAGCAATGAGCAGTTCTTC
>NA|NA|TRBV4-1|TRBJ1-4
CASSQWGVTGREKLFF
TGCGCCAGCAGCCAATGGGGTGTGACAGGTCGAGAAAAACTGTTTTTT
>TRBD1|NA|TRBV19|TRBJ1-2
CASSLTPGQGFYGYTF
TGTGCCAGTAGCCTCACACCGGGACAGGGCTTCTATGGCTACACCTTC
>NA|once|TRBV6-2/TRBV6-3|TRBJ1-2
CASSYTVYGYTF
TGTGCCAGCAGTTATACGGTCTATGGCTACACCTTC
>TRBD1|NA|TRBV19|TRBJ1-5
CASSIPGQGAQPQHF
TGTGCCAGTAGTATCCCTGGACAGGGGGCCCAGCCCCAGCATTTT
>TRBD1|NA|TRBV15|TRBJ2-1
CATGRTGSYNEQFF
TGTGCCACCGGCAGGACAGGGTCCTACAATGAGCAGTTCTTC
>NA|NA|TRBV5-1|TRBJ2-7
CASSYHSGFRDEQYF
TGCGCCAGCAGCTACCATTCAGGGTTTCGGGACGAGCAGTACTTC
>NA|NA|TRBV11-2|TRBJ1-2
CASSLQTGNYGYTF
TGTGCCAGCAGCCTACAGACCGGTAACTATGGCTACACCTTC
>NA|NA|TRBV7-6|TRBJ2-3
CASSLANSGSTDTQYF
TGTGCCAGCAGCTTAGCGAACAGCGGGAGCACAGATACGCAGTATTTT
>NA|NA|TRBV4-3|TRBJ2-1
CASSLRAGHYNEQFF
TGCGCCAGCAGCCTCCGCGCAGGCCACTACAATGAGCAGTTCTTC
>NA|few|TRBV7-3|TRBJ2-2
CASSSPNTGELFF
TGTGCCAGCAGCTCCCCGAACACCGGGGAGCTGTTTTTT
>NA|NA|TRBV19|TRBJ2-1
CASSVVHNEQFF
TGTGCCAGTAGCGTTGTCCACAATGAGCAGTTCTTC
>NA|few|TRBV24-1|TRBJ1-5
CATSDYRDTQPQHF
TGTGCCACCAGTGATTACCGGGACACCCAGCCCCAGCATTTT
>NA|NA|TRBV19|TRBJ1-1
CASSIPELGTEAFF
TGTGCCAGTAGTATCCCCGAGCTTGGCACTGAAGCTTTCTTT
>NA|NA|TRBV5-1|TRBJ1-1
CASTIEMNTEAFF
TGCGCCAGCACCATAGAAATGAACACTGAAGCTTTCTTT
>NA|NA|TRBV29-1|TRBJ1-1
CSVFGDTEAFF
TGCAGCGTTTTCGGGGACACTGAAGCTTTCTTT
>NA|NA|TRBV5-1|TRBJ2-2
CASSLLGVANTGELFF
TGCGCCAGCAGCTTGCTCGGGGTGGCGAACACCGGGGAGCTGTTTTTT
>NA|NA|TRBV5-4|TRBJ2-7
CASSLPYYEQYF
TGTGCCAGCAGCTTGCCTTACTACGAGCAGTACTTC
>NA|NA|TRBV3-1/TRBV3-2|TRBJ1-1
CASSQTWDEAFF
TGTGCCAGCAGCCAAACGTGGGATGAAGCTTTCTTT
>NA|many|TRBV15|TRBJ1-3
CATSRDLHSGNTIYF
TGTGCCACCAGCAGAGATCTGCACTCTGGAAACACCATATATTTT
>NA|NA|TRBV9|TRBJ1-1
CASRLTDTGMNTEAFF
TGTGCCAGCAGACTGACGGACACCGGCATGAACACTGAAGCTTTCTTT
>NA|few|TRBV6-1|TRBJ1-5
CASSELGQPQHF
TGTGCCAGCAGTGAATTGGGACAGCCCCAGCATTTT
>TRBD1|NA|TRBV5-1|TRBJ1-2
CASSEPGQGMGYGYTF
TGCGCCAGCAGCGAACCGGGACAGGGAATGGGCTATGGCTACACCTTC
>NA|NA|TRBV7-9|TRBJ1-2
CASSFVQAMGYTF
TGTGCCAGCAGCTTCGTTCAGGCTATGGGCTACACCTTC
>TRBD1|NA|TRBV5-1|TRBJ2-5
CASSLGTGEETQYF
TGCGCCAGCAGCTTAGGGACAGGTGAAGAGACCCAGTACTTC
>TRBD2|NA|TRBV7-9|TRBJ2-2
CASSEPGLELFF
TGTGCCAGCAGCGAGCCGGGACTAGAGCTGTTTTTT
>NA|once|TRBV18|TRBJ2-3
CASSPRPGNPSTDTQYF
TGTGCCAGCTCACCCCGCCCAGGGAACCCTAGCACAGATACGCAGTATTTT
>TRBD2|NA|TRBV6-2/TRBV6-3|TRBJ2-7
CASSPPAGGRYEQYF
TGTGCCAGCAGCCCTCCGGCGGGAGGCCGTTACGAGCAGTACTTC
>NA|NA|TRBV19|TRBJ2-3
CASSIGGWAGSSTDTQYF
TGTGCCAGTAGTATAGGGGGTTGGGCGGGGTCTAGCACAGATACGCAGTATTTT
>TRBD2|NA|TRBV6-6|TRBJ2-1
CASGLAGYNEQFF
TGTGCCAGCGGCCTAGCGGGTTACAATGAGCAGTTCTTC